One and the same sample provided the 13 T cell receptor beta chains below, sequenced in a study of blood T cell repertoires in COVID-19 (dated by TCRdb to the early 2020s). The protocol used for the library was the immunoSEQ multiplex PCR assay. Imported from immuneACCESS, the table was reduced by TCRdb to in-frame sequences with V and J called. These copies leave out some clones; in studies compared against another copy, an unresolved V gene accounts for under half, and the cause of the remainder is not known. The sample table shows 250,000 to 300,000 clones, and approximately 91% are seen once. The ten largest make up approximately 1% of the sample. The specimen sequenced was PBMCs or T cells enriched from blood (not recorded which). Receptors were obtained from a woman in her 30s who had recovered from COVID-19.

The chain combines TRBV9 with TRBJ1-4; unclear D gene. The V gene's germline CDR1 is SGDLS and CDR2 YYNGEE. Trimming removed 0 bases at V and 4 bases at J, with 13 bases between. The CDR3 extends over 16 amino acids. CDR3 loop: CASSVASGEGNEKLFF. The CDR3 bases are TGTGCCAGCAGCGTAGCGAGCGGGGAAGGTAATGAAAAACTGTTTTTT.

CDR3 protein: CASSLGQGGTEAFF. The CDR3, as DNA: TGCGCCAGCAGCTTGGGGCAGGGGGGAACTGAAGCTTTCTTT. This chain uses TRBV5-1 with TRBJ1-1; TRBD1 matches at 7 bases. V dropped 0 bases and J dropped 5; count of bases not matched to a gene: 4. The CDR3 is made up of 14 amino acids. Germline loops: CDR1 SGHRS, CDR2 YFSETQ. Full variable domain (outside the CDR3, taken from reference TRBV5-1 and TRBJ1-1): KAGVTQTPRYLIKTRGQQVTLSCSPISGHRSVSWYQQTPGQGLQFLFEYFSETQRNKGNFPGRFSGRQFSNSRSEMNVSTLELGDSALYLCASSLGQGGTEAFFGQGTRLTVV.

This chain links TRBV6-2 or TRBV6-3 with TRBJ1-2; unclear D gene. Germline loops: CDR1 MNHEY, CDR2 SVGEGT. This CDR3 is built from 12 residues. V lost 3 bases, J lost 3 bases, and 5 bases lay in between. The CDR3 DNA follows: TGTGCCAGCAGTTATCCCGACTATGGCTACACCTTC. As protein: CASSYPDYGYTF.

The CDR3 DNA reads as TGTGCCAGCAGACCCCCAGTGGGGCTCGGCACTGAAGCTTTCTTT. As protein: CASRPPVGLGTEAFF. The J gene is TRBJ1-1, the V gene TRBV28; D possibly corresponds to TRBD1 (5 bases). The V end was cut by 6 bases, the J end by 4 bases, with 18 bases between. Germline V gene data show CDR1 as MDHEN and CDR2 as SYDVKM. The CDR3 loop spans 15 amino acids.

The chain joins TRBV18 to TRBJ2-5; weak D call: TRBD1 (5 bases). V was shortened by 5 bases and J by 1 base, with 8 bases between the two germline ends. The CDR3 sequence is 13 residues long. The germline CDR1 and CDR2 sequences are KGHSH and LQKENI. CDR3 DNA: TGTGCCAGCTCATCTCAGGGCCAAGAGACCCAGTACTTC. This sequence encodes CASSSQGQETQYF.

V gene TRBV30 combines with J gene TRBJ1-3; D unresolved. This CDR3 is 14 amino acids long. Trimming stripped 0 bases from V and 2 bases from J, with 8 bases between. The germline CDR1 and CDR2 sequences are GTSNPN and SVGIG (reference sequence). CDR3 sequence (DNA): TGTGCCTGGAGTGTTCCCAGGCCTGGAAACACCATATATTTT. Its protein is CAWSVPRPGNTIYF.

The rearrangement uses TRBV29-1 and TRBJ1-4; 7 bases align to TRBD1. The germline CDR1 and CDR2 sequences are SQVTM and ANQGSEA. V was pared by 4 bases and J by 7 bases, with 6 bases of the junction left unmatched. CDR3 size: 13 residues. CDR3: CSVGRQGVEKLFF. CDR3 bases: TGCAGCGTTGGAAGGCAGGGGGTTGAAAAACTGTTTTTT.

The V and J genes are TRBV30 and TRBJ2-7; D is perhaps TRBD1 (6 bases). The germline V and J ends were trimmed by 7 bases and 10 bases, with 14 bases remaining between them. The CDR3 extends over 10 amino acids. Germline CDR1 reads GTSNPN; CDR2 reads SVGIG (reference sequence). CDR3 sequence: CAFSTGSQYF. The DNA for the CDR3 is TGTGCCTTTTCCACAGGGAGTCAGTACTTC.

The chain carries TRBV7-8 and TRBJ1-1; weak D call: TRBD1 (5 bases). Trimming left V 1 base short and J 0 bases short, with 6 bases between. The CDR3 is made up of 14 amino acids. Germline CDR1 and CDR2: SGHVS and FQNEAQ. This chain's CDR3 is CASSLGQMNTEAFF. DNA of the CDR3: TGTGCCAGCAGCTTAGGACAGATGAACACTGAAGCTTTCTTT.

Only a few counts were recorded for this clone. The chain carries TRBV21-1 and TRBJ1-1. TRBV21-1 is listed as a pseudogene. The CDR3 has 13 amino acids. The CDR3 spells CASSEPGNTEAFF. In DNA, the CDR3 is TGTGCCAGCTCCGAACCGGGGAACACTGAAGCTTTCTTT.

The genes are TRBV7-9 and TRBJ1-2; TRBD1 is a possible D gene (5 bases). This CDR3 contains 12 residues. V was cut by 2 bases and J by 6 bases, with 7 bases left in between. The germline V gene encodes CDR1 SEHNR and CDR2 FQNEAQ (reference sequence). The CDR3, as DNA: TGTGCCAGCAGCTTACCGACAGATGGCTACACCTTC. Its translation is CASSLPTDGYTF.

The chain employs TRBV15 and TRBJ1-1, with D tentatively TRBD1 (5 bases). CDR3 length: 13 amino acids. CDR1 and CDR2 from the germline V gene are LNHNV and YYDKDF (reference sequence). The germline V and J ends were trimmed by 2 bases and 8 bases, with 12 bases remaining between them. In DNA, the CDR3 is TGTGCCACCAGCAGACTCAGGGCGGTGGAAGCTTTCTTT. It translates to CATSRLRAVEAFF.

V gene TRBV6-5 combines with J gene TRBJ2-1, with a tentative D call TRBD2 (5 bases). There are 13 residues in the CDR3. V was pared by 6 bases and J by 3 bases, with 9 bases between. CDR1 and CDR2 (germline): MNHEY, SVGAGI. The CDR3 spells CASSPGNYNEQFF. In nucleotides, the CDR3 is TGTGCCAGCAGCCCGGGGAACTACAATGAGCAGTTCTTC.